The 12 T cell receptor beta chains presented below share a single source sample, sequenced in a study of blood T cells in healthy people across ages. PCR was performed a second time for about 7 to 11 cycles using a sample-barcoded 5' primer and a J-beta primer mix. Each CDR3 protein is one row after TCRdb ran MiXCR on the 5' RACE reads. The data contain some 1,800,000 distinct CDR3 sequences, about two fifths of them seen just once; the ten biggest clones take up 20% to 25%. Sequenced material: blood. These receptors originate from a human donor in good health.

This clonotype occurred once. The genes are TRBV20-1 and TRBJ1-1; D is unresolved. The germline CDR1 and CDR2 sequences are DFQATT and SNEGSKA (reference sequence). The CDR3 length is 13 residues. V dropped 6 bases and J dropped 8 bases, with 19 bases sitting between them. The CDR3 region is CSAILVRRSEAFF. CDR3 DNA: TGCAGTGCCATTTTGGTCCGCCGAAGCGAAGCTTTCTTT.

This clonotype was seen a single time. The chain employs TRBV28 and TRBJ2-1, with 8 bases matching TRBD2. CDR3 length equals 16 residues. With V trimmed by 2 bases and J by 6 bases, 9 bases remained unmatched. Germline values: CDR1 MDHEN, CDR2 SYDVKM. The CDR3 nucleotides read TGTGCCAGCAGTTTAGGTACGGCTAGCGGGCCCAATGAGCAGTTCTTC. This codes for CASSLGTASGPNEQFF. Filled out from reference TRBV28 and TRBJ2-1, the complete variable domain reads DVKVTQSSRYLVKRTGEKVFLECVQDMDHENMFWYRQDPGLGLRLIYFSYDVKMKEKGDIPEGYSVSREKKERFSLILESASTNQTSMYLCASSLGTASGPNEQFFGPGTRLTVL.

The V and J genes are TRBV6-2 or TRBV6-3 and TRBJ2-1, with 8 bases identical to TRBD1. The last part of the DNA fits TRBJ2-7 better; the J call may be wrong. There are 16 residues in the CDR3. In germline, CDR1 is MNHEY, CDR2 SVGEGT. The CDR3 reads CASSPPTGAPYNEQYF. CDR3 coding DNA: TGTGCCAGCAGCCCTCCGACAGGGGCTCCCTACAATGAGCAGTACTTC.

This clonotype showed up just a few times. The gene calls are TRBV13 and TRBJ2-5, with 9 bases fitting TRBD2. With 2 bases clipped from V and 2 bases from J, the junction kept 6 bases outside the gene matches. Germline CDR1 PRHDT, CDR2 FYEKMQ (reference sequence). The CDR3 totals 16 residues. Here the CDR3 reads CASSLRLAEVQETQYF. The CDR3 bases are TGTGCCAGCAGCTTAAGACTAGCGGAAGTACAAGAGACCCAGTACTTC.

This clonotype was counted a few times. The chain employs TRBV29-1 and TRBJ2-6; D possibly uses TRBD1 or TRBD2 (5 bases each). This CDR3 region has 15 residues. Germline V gives CDR1 SQVTM, CDR2 ANQGSEA. Trimming took off 4 bases at V and 2 bases at J, with 12 bases between the two ends. The CDR3 nucleotides are TGCAGCGTTGGGACGAGGGGAACTGGGGCCAACGTCCTGACTTTC. It encodes CSVGTRGTGANVLTF.

This clonotype has a handful of counts. V is TRBV10-3 and J is TRBJ2-1; no reliable D call. CDR1 and CDR2 from the germline V gene are ENHRY and SYGVKD. The CDR3 is 13 residues long. Between the trimmed V and J ends, which lost 2 bases and 8 bases, there was a span of 10 bases. In DNA, the CDR3 is TGTGCCATCAGTGAGGTAGGGAACGATGAGCAGTTCTTC. Protein sequence: CAISEVGNDEQFF.

In DNA, the CDR3 is TGCGCCAGCAGCACCTACAGGGATCGCACTGAAGCTTTCTTT. Its translation is CASSTYRDRTEAFF. This chain joins TRBV5-1 and TRBJ1-1, with a weak D call TRBD1 (6 bases). Germline lookup yields CDR1 SGHRS and CDR2 YFSETQ. V lost 4 bases, J lost 4 bases, and 14 bases lay in between. CDR3 size: 14 residues.

This clonotype was seen more than once but under ten times. This rearrangement joins TRBV7-2 to TRBJ1-2; D is uncertain. The CDR3 extends over 15 amino acids. V shed 4 bases and J shed 4 bases, with 16 bases lying between them. CDR1 is SGHTA, CDR2 FQGNSA, per germline. CDR3 protein: CASSSLVGGLYGYTF. Written as DNA, the CDR3 is TGTGCCAGCAGCTCCCTGGTAGGCGGGCTCTATGGCTACACCTTC.

The chain uses TRBV5-1 and TRBJ1-2; 7 bases agree with TRBD1. V dropped 7 bases and J dropped 7; count of bases not matched to a gene: 7. The CDR3 is 12 amino acids. Germline CDR1 and CDR2: SGHRS and YFSETQ. The CDR3 DNA sequence: TGCGCCAGCGGGGACAGAGACTTTGGCTACACCTTC. Its protein is CASGDRDFGYTF.

This chain joins TRBV5-1 and TRBJ2-1; D not certain. This CDR3 has 14 residues. Trimming removed 0 bases from V and 3 bases from J, with 7 bases in between. The germline V gene has CDR1 SGHRS and CDR2 YFSETQ. The CDR3 is CASSLESNYNEQFF. The CDR3 region has the DNA TGCGCCAGCAGCTTGGAATCTAACTACAATGAGCAGTTCTTC.

The chain links TRBV20-1 to TRBJ2-5; D might be TRBD1 (6 bases). Trimming removed 5 bases from V and 3 bases from J, with 16 bases in between. The length of the CDR3 is 14 residues. Germline loops: CDR1 DFQATT, CDR2 SNEGSKA (reference sequence). The CDR3 DNA is TGCAGTGCTCCGCGAGAAACAGGGAAAGAGACCCAGTACTTC. Its protein is CSAPRETGKETQYF.

The rearrangement uses TRBV3-1 and TRBJ1-5; D is ambiguous. CDR3 length equals 15 residues. Trimming removed 0 bases from V and 3 bases from J, with 9 bases in between. Germline values: CDR1 LGHDT, CDR2 YNNKEL (reference sequence). The CDR3 DNA reads as TGTGCCAGCAGCCAAGACGGGCAGCCCAATCAGCCCCAGCATTTT. This sequence encodes CASSQDGQPNQPQHF.